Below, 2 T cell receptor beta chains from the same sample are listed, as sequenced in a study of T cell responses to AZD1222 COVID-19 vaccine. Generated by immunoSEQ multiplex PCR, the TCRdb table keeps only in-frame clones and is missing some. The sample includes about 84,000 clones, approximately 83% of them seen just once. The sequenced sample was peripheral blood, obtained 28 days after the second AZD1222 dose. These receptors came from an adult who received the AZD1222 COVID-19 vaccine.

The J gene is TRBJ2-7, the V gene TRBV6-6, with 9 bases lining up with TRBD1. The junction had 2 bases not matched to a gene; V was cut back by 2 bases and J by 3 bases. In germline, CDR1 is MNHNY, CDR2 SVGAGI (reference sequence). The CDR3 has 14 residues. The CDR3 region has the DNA TGTGCCAGCAGTTACGTGGACAGGGGCTACGAGCAGTACGTC. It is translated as CASSYVDRGYEQYV.

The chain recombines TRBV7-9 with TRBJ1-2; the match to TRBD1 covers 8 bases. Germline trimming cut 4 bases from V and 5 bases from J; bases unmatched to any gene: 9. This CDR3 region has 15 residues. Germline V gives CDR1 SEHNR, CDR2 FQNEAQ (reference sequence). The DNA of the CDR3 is TGTGCCAGCAGCTCCTCCGGGACAGGACCGTATGGCTACACCTTC. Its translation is CASSSSGTGPYGYTF.